This TCR beta chain was profiled in a study of neoadjuvant anti-PD-1 for oral cavity cancer. Remarks on this clone: Its antigen is not known.

Specified time point: after neoadjuvant nivolumab, at surgical resection. Stage II-IVA oral cavity squamous cell carcinoma was new and untreated by systemic or radiation therapy. Sequenced by immunoSEQ multiplex PCR; TCRdb stores in-frame clones only, minus some. The sample holds about 24,000 clones, 26% seen once. V gave up 6 bases and J gave up 3 bases; unmatched junction bases: 3. CDR1 and CDR2 from the germline V gene are MNHEY and SMNVEV (reference sequence). The CDR3 is 13 amino acids. Notes on the study in general: TCR analyses covered only a few patients per response group.

The chain joins TRBV27 to TRBJ2-3, with TRBD1 matching over 7 bases. This TCR came from a person aged 35 to 85 with oral cavity squamous cell carcinoma. This sample comprised tumor tissue, obtained after nivolumab (anti-PD-1) treatment. CDR3 in DNA: TGTGCCAGCAGGAGACAGGGAACAGATACGCAGTATTTT. Translated: CASRRQGTDTQYF.